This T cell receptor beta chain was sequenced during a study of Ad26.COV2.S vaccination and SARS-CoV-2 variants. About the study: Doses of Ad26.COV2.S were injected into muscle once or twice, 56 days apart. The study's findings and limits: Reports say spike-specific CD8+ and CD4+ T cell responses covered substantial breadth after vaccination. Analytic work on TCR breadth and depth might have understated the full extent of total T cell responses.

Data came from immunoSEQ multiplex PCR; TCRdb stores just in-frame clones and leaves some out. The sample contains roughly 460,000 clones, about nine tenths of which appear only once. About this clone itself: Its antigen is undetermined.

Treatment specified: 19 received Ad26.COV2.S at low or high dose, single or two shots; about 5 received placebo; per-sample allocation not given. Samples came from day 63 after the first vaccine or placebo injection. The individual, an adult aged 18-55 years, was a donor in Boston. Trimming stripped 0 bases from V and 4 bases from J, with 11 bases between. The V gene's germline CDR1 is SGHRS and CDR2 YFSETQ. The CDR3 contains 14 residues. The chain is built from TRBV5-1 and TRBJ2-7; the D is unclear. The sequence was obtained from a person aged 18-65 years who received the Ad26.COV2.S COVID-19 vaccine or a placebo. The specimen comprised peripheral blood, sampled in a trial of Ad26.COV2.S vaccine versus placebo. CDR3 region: CASSLVLAEYEQYF. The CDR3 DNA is TGCGCCAGCAGCTTGGTTCTGGCGGAATACGAGCAGTACTTC.